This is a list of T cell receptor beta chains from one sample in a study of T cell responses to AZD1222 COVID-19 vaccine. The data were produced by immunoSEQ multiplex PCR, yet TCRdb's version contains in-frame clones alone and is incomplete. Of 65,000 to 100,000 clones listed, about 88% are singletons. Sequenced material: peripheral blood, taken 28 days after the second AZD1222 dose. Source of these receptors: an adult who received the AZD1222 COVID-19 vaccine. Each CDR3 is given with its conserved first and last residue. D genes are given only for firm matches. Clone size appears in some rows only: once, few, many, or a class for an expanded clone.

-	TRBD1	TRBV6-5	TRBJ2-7	CASSYSGQSYEQYF	TGTGCCAGCAGTTACTCGGGACAGTCCTACGAGCAGTACTTC
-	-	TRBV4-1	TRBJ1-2	CASSQGKGAFYGYTF	TGCGCCAGCAGCCAAGGGAAGGGCGCCTTTTATGGCTACACCTTC
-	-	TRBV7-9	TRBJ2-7	CASSLGWGRKYF	TGTGCCAGCAGCTTAGGGTGGGGGAGGAAGTACTTC
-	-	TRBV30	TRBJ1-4	CAWSGGRRPEGEKLFF	TGTGCCTGGAGCGGAGGGCGACGCCCCGAGGGGGAAAAACTGTTTTTT
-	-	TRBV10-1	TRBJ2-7	CASSGDSYEQYF	TGCGCCAGCAGTGGGGACTCCTACGAGCAGTACTTC
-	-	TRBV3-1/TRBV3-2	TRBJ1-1	CASSPSPPRGRGNTEAFF	TGTGCCAGCAGCCCGAGCCCGCCGAGGGGCAGGGGGAACACTGAAGCTTTCTTT
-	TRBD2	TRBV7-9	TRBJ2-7	CASSLERAGLNEQYF	TGTGCCAGCAGCTTAGAGCGAGCGGGACTGAACGAGCAGTACTTC
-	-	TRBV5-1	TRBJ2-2	CASRRTENTGELFF	TGCGCCAGCAGGCGGACAGAGAACACCGGGGAGCTGTTTTTT
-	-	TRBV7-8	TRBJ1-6	CASRPDGSTPLHF	TGTGCCAGCAGACCAGACGGCTCTACTCCCCTCCACTTT
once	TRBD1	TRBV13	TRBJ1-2	CASSLQGAYGYTF	TGTGCCAGCAGCTTACAGGGGGCCTATGGCTACACCTTC
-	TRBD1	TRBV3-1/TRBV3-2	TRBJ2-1	CASSRTGAAYNEQFF	TGTGCCAGCAGCCGGACAGGGGCGGCCTACAATGAGCAGTTCTTC
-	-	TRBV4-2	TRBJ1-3	CASSQDRTENTIYF	TGTGCCAGCAGCCAAGACAGGACGGAAAACACCATATATTTT
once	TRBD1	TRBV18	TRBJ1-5	CASSPRQGISNQPQHF	TGTGCCAGCTCACCACGACAGGGAATAAGCAATCAGCCCCAGCATTTT
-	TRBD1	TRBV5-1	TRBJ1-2	CASSPDRGYGYTF	TGCGCCAGCAGCCCGGACAGGGGCTATGGCTACACCTTC
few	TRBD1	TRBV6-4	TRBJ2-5	CASSRGQGEETQYF	TGTGCCAGCTCCAGGGGGCAGGGGGAAGAGACCCAGTACTTC
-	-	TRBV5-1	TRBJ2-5	CASSQGGQETQYF	TGCGCCAGCAGCCAGGGCGGTCAAGAGACCCAGTACTTC
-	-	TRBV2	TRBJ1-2	CASSAETALNYGYTF	TGTGCCAGCAGTGCAGAGACAGCGCTGAACTATGGCTACACCTTC
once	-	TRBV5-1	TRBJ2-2	CASSLGDFGGELFF	TGCGCCAGCAGCTTGGGGGACTTCGGCGGGGAGCTGTTTTTT
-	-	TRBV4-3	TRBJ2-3	CASSQEPGHTDTQYF	TGCGCCAGCAGCCAAGAGCCCGGCCACACAGATACGCAGTATTTT
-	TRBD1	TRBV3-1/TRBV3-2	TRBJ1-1	CASSPWDREDTEAFF	TGTGCCAGCAGCCCATGGGACAGGGAGGACACTGAAGCTTTCTTT
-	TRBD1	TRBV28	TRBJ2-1	CASRQGTGKNEQFF	TGTGCCAGCAGACAAGGGACAGGGAAGAATGAGCAGTTCTTC
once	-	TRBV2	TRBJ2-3	CASSEAPSRERDTQYF	TGTGCCAGCAGTGAAGCCCCCTCGCGGGAACGAGATACGCAGTATTTT
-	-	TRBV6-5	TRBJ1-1	CASRNGGSSNTEAFF	TGTGCCAGCAGAAACGGAGGCAGTTCGAACACTGAAGCTTTCTTT
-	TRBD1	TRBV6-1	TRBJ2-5	CASSESAGTGHETQYF	TGTGCCAGCAGTGAATCCGCCGGGACAGGGCACGAGACCCAGTACTTC
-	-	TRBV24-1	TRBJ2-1	CATSDPGPSYNEQFF	TGTGCCACCAGTGACCCGGGTCCTTCCTACAATGAGCAGTTCTTC
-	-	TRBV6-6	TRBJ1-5	CASSYAQGNSNQPQHF	TGTGCCAGCAGTTACGCGCAGGGAAATAGCAATCAGCCCCAGCATTTT
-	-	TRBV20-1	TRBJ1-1	CRGGQNTEAFF	TGCAGGGGGGGGCAGAACACTGAAGCTTTCTTT
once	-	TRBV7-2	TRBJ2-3	CASSLGGTSRDTQYF	TGTGCCAGCAGCTTAGGGGGGACTTCAAGGGATACGCAGTATTTT
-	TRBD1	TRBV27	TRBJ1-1	CASSIQGADEAFF	TGTGCCAGCAGTATTCAGGGGGCGGATGAAGCTTTCTTT
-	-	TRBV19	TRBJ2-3	CASGSATDTQYF	TGTGCCAGCGGGTCCGCCACAGATACGCAGTATTTT
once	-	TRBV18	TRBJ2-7	CASSSTEGYEQYF	TGTGCCAGCTCCTCGACCGAAGGCTACGAGCAGTACTTC
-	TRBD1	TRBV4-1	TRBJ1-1	CASSQDRGRGTEAFF	TGCGCCAGCAGCCAAGACAGGGGGAGAGGGACTGAAGCTTTCTTT
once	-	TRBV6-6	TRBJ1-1	CASRVETEAFF	TGTGCCAGCAGAGTAGAGACTGAAGCTTTCTTT
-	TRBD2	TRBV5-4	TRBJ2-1	CASSPGTSGNYNEQFF	TGTGCCAGCAGTCCTGGGACTAGCGGGAACTACAATGAGCAGTTCTTC
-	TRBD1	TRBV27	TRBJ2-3	CASSRRDRGPDTQYF	TGTGCCAGCAGTCGCCGGGACAGGGGGCCGGATACGCAGTATTTT
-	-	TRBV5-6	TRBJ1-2	CASSLRLYGYTF	TGTGCCAGCAGCTTGCGGCTATATGGCTACACCTTC
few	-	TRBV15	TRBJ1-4	CATSRDLREKLFF	TGTGCCACCAGCAGAGATCTCCGTGAAAAACTGTTTTTT
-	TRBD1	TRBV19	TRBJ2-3	CASSGGTGSSTDTQYF	TGTGCCAGTAGTGGAGGGACAGGCTCTAGCACAGATACGCAGTATTTT
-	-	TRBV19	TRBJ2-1	CASSMSGPGYNEQFF	TGTGCCAGTAGTATGTCCGGACCCGGGTACAATGAGCAGTTCTTC
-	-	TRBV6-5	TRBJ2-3	CASSYSQVTDTQYF	TGTGCCAGCAGTTACTCCCAGGTCACAGATACGCAGTATTTT
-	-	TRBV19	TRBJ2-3	CASSFAWDTQYF	TGTGCCAGTAGTTTCGCGTGGGATACGCAGTATTTT
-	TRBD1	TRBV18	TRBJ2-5	CASSHGTGSLETQYF	TGTGCCAGCTCACACGGGACAGGGAGCCTAGAGACCCAGTACTTC
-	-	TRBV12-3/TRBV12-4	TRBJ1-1	CASSSGGAEAFF	TGTGCCAGCAGTTCGGGAGGGGCTGAAGCTTTCTTT
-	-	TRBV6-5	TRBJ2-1	CASSYPGGNEQFF	TGTGCCAGCAGTTACCCCGGCGGGAATGAGCAGTTCTTC
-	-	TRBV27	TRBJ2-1	CALYDHAINEQFF	TGTGCCCTATATGATCACGCGATCAATGAGCAGTTCTTC
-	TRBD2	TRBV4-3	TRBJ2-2	CASSQGLGGGTGELFF	TGCGCCAGCAGCCAGGGACTAGGCGGGGGCACCGGGGAGCTGTTTTTT
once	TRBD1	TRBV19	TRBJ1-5	CASSIGTGRSNQPQHF	TGTGCCAGTAGTATTGGGACAGGGCGGAGCAATCAGCCCCAGCATTTT
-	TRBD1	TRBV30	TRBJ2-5	CAWSQGGMETQYF	TGTGCCTGGAGTCAAGGGGGCATGGAGACCCAGTACTTC
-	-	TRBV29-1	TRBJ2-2	CSVAGLSGELFF	TGCAGCGTCGCAGGGCTGTCCGGGGAGCTGTTTTTT